Listed here are 16 T cell receptor beta chains from one sample, sequenced in a study of breast tumors, draining lymph nodes, adjacent tissues. Breast cancer patients provided tissue from their axillary draining lymph nodes. From the multiplex PCR reads, TCRdb called clonotypes with MiXCR, one entry per CDR3 protein. Of about 130,000 distinct CDR3 sequences in the sample, 15% to 20% were seen once. The sample was axillary lymph node tissue. The receptors shown here come from a female donor with breast cancer. Some clones in this sample may be carry-over from other donors' samples.

The J gene is TRBJ1-2, the V gene TRBV28; D is uncertain. The V and J ends lost 5 bases and 4 bases respectively, with 11 bases between them. Looked up from germline, CDR1 is MDHEN and CDR2 is SYDVKM. This CDR3 spans 13 amino acids. In DNA, the CDR3 is TGTGCCAGCAGTCGCGAGGCGGGCTATGGCTACACCTTC. Amino acids: CASSREAGYGYTF.

At least ten counts were recorded for this clonotype. The V and J genes are TRBV11-2 and TRBJ2-5; 7 positions agree with TRBD2. The ends lost 0 bases at V and 5 bases at J; junction bases unmatched: 9. Germline lookup yields CDR1 SGHAT and CDR2 FQNNGV. The CDR3 has 16 amino acids. The CDR3 reads CASSLDRAGGGETQYF. As DNA, the CDR3 is TGTGCCAGCAGCTTAGATAGGGCCGGGGGAGGGGAGACCCAGTACTTC.

This clonotype came up a few times. The J gene is TRBJ2-3, the V gene TRBV3-1; D gene ambiguous. V lost 0 bases and J lost 6, with 7 bases in between. Germline CDR1 LGHDT, CDR2 YNNKEL (reference sequence). This CDR3 region has 13 residues. The CDR3 bases are TGTGCCAGCAGCCAAGATACCTGGGATACGCAGTATTTT. Translating gives CASSQDTWDTQYF.

This clonotype was found many times. The rearrangement joins TRBV7-3 to TRBJ2-3, with D possibly being TRBD1 or TRBD2 (5 bases each). The ends were cut back, 1 base at V and 6 bases at J, with 20 bases in the middle. CDR3 length equals 17 residues. Looked up from germline, CDR1 is SGHTA and CDR2 is FQGTGA. CDR3 DNA: TGTGCCAGCAGCTTAAGGGGCCAGCCTCGGGGCTCGGATACGCAGTATTTT. It codes for CASSLRGQPRGSDTQYF.

In its sample, this clonotype was seen many times. V usage is TRBV3-1 and J usage is TRBJ2-7; 10 nucleotides agree with TRBD2. The trim removed 2 bases at V and 5 bases at J, leaving 12 bases unmatched. This CDR3 is built from 17 residues. Looked up from germline, CDR1 is LGHDT and CDR2 is YNNKEL (reference sequence). CDR3 sequence: CASSQIPSGGTEDEQYF. Here the CDR3 DNA reads TGTGCCAGCAGCCAAATACCTAGCGGGGGAACGGAGGACGAGCAGTACTTC.

This clonotype was recorded at least ten times. This chain joins TRBV5-4 and TRBJ2-1; 10 positions match TRBD1. This CDR3 comprises 14 residues. CDR1 and CDR2 from the germline V gene are SGHNT and YYREEE (reference sequence). V was clipped by 3 bases and J by 7 bases; unmatched bases: 4. CDR3 sequence (DNA): TGTGCCAGCAGCTGGGACAGGGGAATTAATGAGCAGTTCTTC. Translated, it gives CASSWDRGINEQFF. Combining the CDR3 with reference TRBV5-4 and TRBJ2-1 gives the whole variable domain ETGVTQSPTHLIKTRGQQVTLRCSSQSGHNTVSWYQQALGQGPQFIFQYYREEENGRGNFPPRFSGLQFPNYSSELNVNALELDDSALYLCASSWDRGINEQFFGPGTRLTVL.

This clonotype occurred many times. The chain couples TRBV11-2 to TRBJ2-4; 8 bases are shared with TRBD2. Germline values: CDR1 SGHAT, CDR2 FQNNGV. V was pared by 1 base and J by 9 bases, with 8 bases of the junction left unmatched. The CDR3 extends over 15 amino acids. The CDR3 here is CASSLASSGSFIQYF. Here the CDR3 DNA reads TGTGCCAGCAGCTTAGCGTCTAGCGGGTCTTTCATTCAGTACTTC.

The CDR3 is CASSSRRAQSYNEQFF. As DNA, the CDR3 is TGTGCCAGCAGCTCAAGGCGGGCCCAATCCTACAATGAGCAGTTCTTC. This chain joins TRBV11-3 and TRBJ2-1; TRBD2 might be the D (5 bases). Trimming took 4 bases from V and 1 from J, leaving 14 bases between them. This CDR3 is built from 16 residues. Looked up from germline, CDR1 is SGHNT and CDR2 is YENEEA.

This clonotype came up a few times. This chain joins TRBV5-4 and TRBJ2-2, with D possibly TRBD1 on 5 matching bases. The CDR3 is made up of 14 amino acids. Trimming left V 1 base short and J 4 bases short, with 8 bases between. In germline, CDR1 is SGHNT, CDR2 YYREEE (reference sequence). CDR3 amino acids: CASSLSRGTGELFF. In nucleotides, the CDR3 is TGTGCCAGCAGCTTGTCAAGGGGCACCGGGGAGCTGTTTTTT. The full variable domain, completed using reference TRBV5-4 and TRBJ2-2, is ETGVTQSPTHLIKTRGQQVTLRCSSQSGHNTVSWYQQALGQGPQFIFQYYREEENGRGNFPPRFSGLQFPNYSSELNVNALELDDSALYLCASSLSRGTGELFFGEGSRLTVL.

This clonotype was seen many times. The V call is TRBV10-3, the J call TRBJ2-1; 14 bases align to TRBD2. V shed 10 bases and J 6 bases; nucleotides not matched to a gene: 11. Germline V gene sequence: CDR1 ENHRY, CDR2 SYGVKD. CDR3 length equals 16 residues. Here the CDR3 reads CATSGTSGSGGNEQFF. Here the CDR3 DNA reads TGTGCCACCTCCGGGACTAGCGGGAGTGGGGGCAATGAGCAGTTCTTC.

This clonotype has a count of ten or more. The CDR3 sequence is CASSLRQPPQETQYF. The DNA of the CDR3 is TGTGCCAGCTCTCTCAGACAGCCACCGCAAGAGACCCAGTACTTC. The rearrangement joins TRBV18 to TRBJ2-5, with D perhaps matching TRBD1 (5 bases). Germline V gives CDR1 KGHSH, CDR2 LQKENI. The CDR3 spans 15 residues. Trimming left V 6 bases short and J 2 bases short, with 16 bases between. Variable domain in full (rest from reference TRBV18 and TRBJ2-5): NAGVMQNPRHLVRRRGQEARLRCSPMKGHSHVYWYRQLPEEGLKFMVYLQKENIIDESGMPKERFSAEFPKEGPSILRIQQVVRGDSAAYFCASSLRQPPQETQYFGPGTRLLVL.

About this clonotype itself: A much larger clone is a single base away; this may be a read error. The V gene is TRBV11-3, the J gene TRBJ2-2; tentative D call: TRBD2 (6 bases). Germline assignment: CDR1 SGHNT and CDR2 YENEEA. The CDR3 spans 13 residues. DNA of the CDR3: TGTGCCAGCAGCTTCGGGATCACCGGGGGGCTGTTTTTT. The encoded protein is CASSFGITGGLFF.

The chain has TRBV18 and TRBJ1-2; 8 nucleotides agree with TRBD1. Germline trimming cut 5 bases from V and 0 bases from J; bases unmatched to any gene: 5. CDR1 and CDR2 (germline): KGHSH, LQKENI. This CDR3 is built from 15 residues. The CDR3 loop is CASSAGTGANYGYTF. In nucleotides, the CDR3 is TGTGCCAGCTCAGCTGGGACAGGTGCTAACTATGGCTACACCTTC.

This clonotype was found many times. The chain couples TRBV20-1 to TRBJ1-5; 7 bases are shared with TRBD1. Per the germline V gene, CDR1 is DFQATT and CDR2 is SNEGSKA (reference sequence). This CDR3 spans 15 amino acids. V lost 2 bases, J lost 5 bases, and 9 bases stayed unmatched. As DNA, the CDR3 is TGCAGTGCTAGAACTTTGACAGGGCTTTATCAGCCCCAGCATTTT. It translates to CSARTLTGLYQPQHF.

In this sample, this clonotype turned up a few times. The DNA is left out, because the CDR3 cannot be placed on it with certainty; the CDR3 is given as TCRdb lists it. This chain joins TRBV30 and TRBJ1-4; TRBD1, as called in the table, went unchecked against the DNA. Termini included, the CDR3 measures 13 amino acids. CDR1 and CDR2 from the germline V gene are GTSNPN and SVGIG (reference sequence). The CDR3 is CAWATGADEKLLF.

For this clonotype: Being one base from a much bigger clone, this may be a read error. CDR3 region: CASNRLAGGGTQYF. In DNA form, the CDR3 reads TGCGCCAGCAATAGGCTAGCGGGCGGGGGTACGCAGTATTTT. The chain is built from TRBV5-1 and TRBJ2-3; 8 bases are a match to TRBD2. The CDR3 runs 14 residues. J was trimmed by 8 bases and V by 6 bases; bases with no gene match: 11. Germline V gene data show CDR1 as SGHRS and CDR2 as YFSETQ.